This TCR beta chain was observed in a study of PD-1 blockade in classical Hodgkin lymphoma. Indicated time point: cycle 4 day 1 (C4D1), after more than five weeks of nivolumab. Relapses following autologous stem cell transplantation were seen in all patients, with brentuximab vedotin exposure varying. Findings and caveats of the study: By C4D1, diversity of CD4+ TCRs had risen significantly, whereas that of CD8+ TCRs had not. It was reported that newly diagnosed patients had less baseline TCR diversity than healthy donors.

The CDR3 has 12 residues. CDR1 and CDR2 (germline): SGHTA, FQGNSA. V lost 6 bases and J 3 bases, leaving 9 bases between the germline ends. A note on this clone: Its antigen remains unknown.

Clones were sequenced by immunoSEQ multiplex PCR, and TCRdb holds only the in-frame ones, with some missing. The sample carries 34,000 or so clones, approximately 85% recorded once. The sequence came from a human donor with classical Hodgkin lymphoma. This rearrangement joins TRBV7-2 to TRBJ2-7; possibly TRBD1 for D (6 bases). Sequencing was performed on peripheral blood mononuclear cells (PBMCs), taken before the fourth cycle of nivolumab. CDR3: CASSWTVYEQYF. CDR3 DNA sequence: TGTGCCAGCAGTTGGACAGTCTACGAGCAGTACTTC.